Listed here are 9 T cell receptor beta chains from one sample, sequenced in a study of blood T cell repertoires in COVID-19. Method: immunoSEQ multiplex PCR; TCRdb's copy keeps in-frame clones and lacks some. This sample has some 300,000 clones, with about 88% found just once. The sequencing sample was made of peripheral blood. All receptors derive from a man between 65 and 80 years old with acute or convalescent COVID-19.

The chain couples TRBV29-1 to TRBJ2-3; a possible D gene is TRBD1 (6 bases). Trimming removed 7 bases at V and 1 base at J, with 18 bases between. The CDR3 totals 15 residues. From germline, CDR1 is SQVTM and CDR2 ANQGSEA. The CDR3 nucleotides read TGCAGCGCGGAGTACAGGGCCCCGCGCACAGATACGCAGTATTTT. As protein: CSAEYRAPRTDTQYF.

This clone was recorded once. V usage is TRBV4-1 and J usage is TRBJ2-1, with 10 bases identical to TRBD2. The trim removed 1 base at V and 7 bases at J, leaving 4 bases unmatched. Germline assignment: CDR1 MGHRA and CDR2 YSYEKL. The CDR3 is made up of 15 amino acids. The CDR3 sequence is CASSQGPSGRNEQFF. CDR3 sequence (DNA): TGCGCCAGCAGCCAAGGTCCTAGCGGGAGAAATGAGCAGTTCTTC.

The chain has TRBV5-1 and TRBJ2-7; 11 nucleotides match TRBD1. V lost 4 bases, J lost 3 bases, and 12 bases stayed unmatched. Germline V lookup: CDR1 SGHRS, CDR2 YFSETQ. This CDR3 has 17 residues. CDR3 DNA: TGCGCCAGCAGCCTACAGGGGACAGGGGGTTTGGGCTACGAGCAGTACTTC. As protein: CASSLQGTGGLGYEQYF.

This clone is a singleton in its sample. The chain has TRBV4-3 and TRBJ2-4; 9 nucleotides line up with TRBD1. With V trimmed by 5 bases and J by 9 bases, 5 bases remained unmatched. This CDR3 is 13 amino acids long. CDR1 and CDR2 (germline): LGHNA, YSLEER. For the CDR3, the DNA is TGCGCCAGCAGCGGGACAGGGAGTAGCATTCAGTACTTC. Encoded protein: CASSGTGSSIQYF.

The chain has TRBV6-5 and TRBJ1-5; D uncertain. V lost 8 bases, J lost 3 bases, and 11 bases lay in between. CDR3 size: 13 residues. From germline, CDR1 is MNHEY and CDR2 SVGAGI. The CDR3 reads CASLLTFNQPQHF. The DNA of the CDR3 is TGTGCCAGCCTTTTAACTTTCAATCAGCCCCAGCATTTT.

J is TRBJ2-2 and V is TRBV30; 8 positions agree with TRBD1. J gave up 7 bases and V 4 bases, and 11 bases lay outside the gene matches. The CDR3 is 15 residues long. The germline V gene has CDR1 GTSNPN and CDR2 SVGIG (reference sequence). The CDR3 spells CAWNPRVTGGGELFF. In DNA, the CDR3 is TGTGCCTGGAACCCGCGGGTTACAGGGGGCGGGGAGCTGTTTTTT.

The rearrangement joins TRBV5-1 to TRBJ2-3; D unclear. CDR3 length equals 16 residues. V was shortened by 0 bases and J by 0 bases, with 11 bases between the two germline ends. Per germline, CDR1 SGHRS and CDR2 YFSETQ. The CDR3 here is CASSLVRTSSTDTQYF. CDR3 coding DNA: TGCGCCAGCAGCTTGGTGCGTACGTCTAGCACAGATACGCAGTATTTT. Looking up the rest from reference TRBV5-1 and TRBJ2-3 gives the full variable domain: KAGVTQTPRYLIKTRGQQVTLSCSPISGHRSVSWYQQTPGQGLQFLFEYFSETQRNKGNFPGRFSGRQFSNSRSEMNVSTLELGDSALYLCASSLVRTSSTDTQYFGPGTRLTVL.

This clone was found a few times. The chain couples TRBV7-2 to TRBJ2-5; 7 bases line up with TRBD1. Trimming removed 6 bases from V and 3 bases from J; junction bases left unmatched: 7. From germline, CDR1 is SGHTA and CDR2 FQGNSA. This CDR3 has 14 amino acids. The CDR3 region is CASRRGQRKETQYF. The CDR3 DNA reads as TGTGCCAGCAGAAGGGGACAGAGAAAAGAGACCCAGTACTTC.

This clone has only one observation. The sample carries other DNA sequences with the same CDR3. The rearrangement uses TRBV3-1 (or the pseudogene TRBV3-2) and TRBJ2-7; the D is unclear. This CDR3 region has 11 residues. The V gene lost 1 base and the J gene lost 4 bases, with 2 bases spanning the gap. Per germline, CDR1 LGHDT and CDR2 YNNKEL (reference sequence). The CDR3 sequence: CASSQAYEQYF. CDR3 sequence (DNA): TGTGCCAGCAGCCAAGCATACGAGCAGTACTTC.